This T cell receptor beta chain was identified during a study of blood T cell repertoires in COVID-19. In the study overall: COVID-19 samples collected from the United States, Italy and Spain covered acute and convalescent phases. Nucleic acid was either cDNA or gDNA, and it came from T cells, B-cell-depleted T cells, or PBMCs.

Germline V CDR1 and CDR2: MNHEY, SMNVEV (reference sequence). Trimming at V came to 6 bases and at J to 0 bases, leaving 4 bases not matched to a gene. The CDR3 is made up of 14 amino acids. In the study's own analysis: It was from reference gene primer amplification that nucleated cell counts were estimated. Profiled with immunoSEQ multiplex PCR; TCRdb holds only in-frame clones, not every one. Clonal size and the V and J genes are those of that table, whereas D and trimming came from the DNA. Among roughly 250,000 clones listed, 84% were seen once. Sequences were obtained from peripheral blood. The clonotype comes from a human donor in a cohort sampled during active COVID-19. This chain links TRBV27 with TRBJ2-5, with 7 bases matching TRBD1. The CDR3: CASRLQGNQETQYF. CDR3 nucleotide sequence: TGTGCCAGCAGACTACAGGGGAACCAAGAGACCCAGTACTTC.